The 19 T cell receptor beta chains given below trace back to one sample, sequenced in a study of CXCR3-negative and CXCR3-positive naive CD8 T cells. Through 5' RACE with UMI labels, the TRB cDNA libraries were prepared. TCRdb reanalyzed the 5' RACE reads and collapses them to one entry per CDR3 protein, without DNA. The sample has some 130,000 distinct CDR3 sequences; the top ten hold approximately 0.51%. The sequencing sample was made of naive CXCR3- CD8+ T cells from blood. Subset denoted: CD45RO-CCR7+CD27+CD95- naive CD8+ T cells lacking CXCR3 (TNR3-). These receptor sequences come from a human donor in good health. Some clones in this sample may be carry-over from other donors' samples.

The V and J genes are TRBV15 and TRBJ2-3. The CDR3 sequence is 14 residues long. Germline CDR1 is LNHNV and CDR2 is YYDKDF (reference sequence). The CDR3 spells CATSRVTSTDTQYF.

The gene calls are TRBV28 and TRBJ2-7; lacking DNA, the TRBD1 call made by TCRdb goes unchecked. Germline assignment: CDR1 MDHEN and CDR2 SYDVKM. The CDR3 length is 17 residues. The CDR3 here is CASSFGLEGEERYEQYF.

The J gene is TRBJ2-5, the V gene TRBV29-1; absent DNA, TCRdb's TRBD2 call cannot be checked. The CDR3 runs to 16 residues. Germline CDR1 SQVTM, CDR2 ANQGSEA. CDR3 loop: CSVEGLAGDPKETQYF.

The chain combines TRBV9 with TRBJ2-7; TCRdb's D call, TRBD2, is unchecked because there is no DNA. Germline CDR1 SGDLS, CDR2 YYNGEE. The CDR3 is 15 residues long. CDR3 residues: CASSPDPGLAYEQYF.

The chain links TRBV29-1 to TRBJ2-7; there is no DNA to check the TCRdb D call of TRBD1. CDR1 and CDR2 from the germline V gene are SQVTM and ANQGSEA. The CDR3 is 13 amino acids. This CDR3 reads CSVETGSSYGQYF.

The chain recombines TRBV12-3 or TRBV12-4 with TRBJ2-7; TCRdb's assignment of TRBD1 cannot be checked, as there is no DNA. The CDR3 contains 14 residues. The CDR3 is CASSEDRGNYEQYF.

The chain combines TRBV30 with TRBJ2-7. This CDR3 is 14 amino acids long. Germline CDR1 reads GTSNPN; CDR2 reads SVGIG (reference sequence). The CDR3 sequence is CAWSPITLTYEQYF.

The CDR3 spells CASSFPGLTQETQYF. The chain has TRBV5-5 and TRBJ2-5. The CDR3 covers 15 residues. Germline loops: CDR1 SGHKS, CDR2 YYEKEE (reference sequence).

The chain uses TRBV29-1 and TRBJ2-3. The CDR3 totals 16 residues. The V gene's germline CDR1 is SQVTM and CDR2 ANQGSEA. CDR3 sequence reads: CSVEDPQVIRTDTQYF.

CDR3 sequence: CATSGQGRETQYF. The chain uses TRBV15 and TRBJ2-5; TCRdb reports TRBD1, a call that lacks DNA to check it against. There are 13 residues in the CDR3. CDR1 LNHNV and CDR2 YYDKDF come from the germline V gene (reference sequence).

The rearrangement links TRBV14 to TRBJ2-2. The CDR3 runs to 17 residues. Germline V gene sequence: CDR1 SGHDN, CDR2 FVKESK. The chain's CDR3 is CASSQETWKFAVGELFF.

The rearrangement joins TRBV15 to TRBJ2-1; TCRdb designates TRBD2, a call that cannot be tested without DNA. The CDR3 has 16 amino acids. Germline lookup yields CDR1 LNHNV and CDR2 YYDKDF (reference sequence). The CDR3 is CATSRGLAQLYNEQFF.

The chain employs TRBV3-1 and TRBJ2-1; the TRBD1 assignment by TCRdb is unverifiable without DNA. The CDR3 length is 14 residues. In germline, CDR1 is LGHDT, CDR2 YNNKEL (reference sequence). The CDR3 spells CASSQGQEYNEQFF.

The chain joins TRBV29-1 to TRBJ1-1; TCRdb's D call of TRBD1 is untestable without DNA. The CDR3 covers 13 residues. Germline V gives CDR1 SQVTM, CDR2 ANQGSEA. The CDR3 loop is CSVPREGTTEAFF.

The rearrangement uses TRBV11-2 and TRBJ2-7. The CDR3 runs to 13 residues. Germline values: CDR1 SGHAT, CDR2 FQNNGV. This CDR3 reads CASSLTPGYEQYF.

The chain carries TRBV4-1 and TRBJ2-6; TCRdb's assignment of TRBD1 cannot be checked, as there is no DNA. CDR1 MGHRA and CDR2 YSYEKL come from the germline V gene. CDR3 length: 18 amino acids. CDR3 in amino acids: CASSQVPGHYSGANVLTF.

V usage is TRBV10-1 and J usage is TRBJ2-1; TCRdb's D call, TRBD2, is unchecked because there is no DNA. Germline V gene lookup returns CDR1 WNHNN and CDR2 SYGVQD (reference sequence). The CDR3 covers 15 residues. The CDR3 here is CASSDPSGSHNEQFF.

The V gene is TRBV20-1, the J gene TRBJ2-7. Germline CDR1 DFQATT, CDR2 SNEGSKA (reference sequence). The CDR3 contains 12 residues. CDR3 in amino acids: CSARGVSYEQYF.

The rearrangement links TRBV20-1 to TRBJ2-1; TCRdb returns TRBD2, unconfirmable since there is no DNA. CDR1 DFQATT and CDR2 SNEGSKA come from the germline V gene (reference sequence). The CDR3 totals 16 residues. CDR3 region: CSARAGRGSSYNEQFF.